These 21 T cell receptor beta chains came from one sample sequenced in a study of Graves' ophthalmopathy and Graves' hyperthyroidism. Investigators amplified TCR beta CDR3 regions from RNA transcripts. HTBI primers primed a first-round RT-PCR, and a second-round multiplex PCR followed. Via MiXCR, TCRdb re-called the multiplex PCR reads, giving one row per CDR3 protein. The sample has more than 300,000 distinct CDR3 sequences, about 18% seen once. Material: peripheral blood. The receptors derive from an adult woman with stable Graves' hyperthyroidism.

The chain carries TRBV6-1 and TRBJ1-2, with a possible D match to TRBD1 (5 bases). This CDR3 is built from 13 residues. Germline values: CDR1 MNHNS, CDR2 SASEGT. Trimming stripped 4 bases from V and 5 bases from J, with 11 bases between. CDR3 sequence reads: CASSVEGTYGYTF. The CDR3 DNA sequence: TGTGCCAGCAGTGTAGAGGGGACTTATGGCTACACCTTC.

This clonotype was picked up many times. This CDR3 is CASSLQGAGGTEAFF. The CDR3 DNA follows: TGTGCCAGCAGCTTACAGGGGGCGGGTGGAACTGAAGCTTTCTTT. The chain joins TRBV7-3 to TRBJ1-1, with TRBD1 matching over 8 bases. Germline assignment: CDR1 SGHTA and CDR2 FQGTGA. The J segment lost 5 bases and the V segment lost 2 bases, leaving 7 bases of the junction unmatched. The CDR3 is 15 residues long.

This clonotype was seen ten or more times. CDR3 sequence: CASSQNRQGTEAFF. The CDR3 DNA follows: TGCGCCAGCAGCCAAAATAGACAGGGCACTGAAGCTTTCTTT. This sequence joins TRBV4-3 and TRBJ1-1; 7 nucleotides match TRBD1. The CDR3 loop spans 14 amino acids. CDR1 and CDR2 from the germline V gene are LGHNA and YSLEER. Losses at the gene ends were 2 bases for V and 4 bases for J; bases not matched to a gene: 4.

This chain uses TRBV7-9 with TRBJ2-7; D is ambiguous. This CDR3 has 11 residues. V lost 3 bases and J 6 bases, leaving 6 bases between the germline ends. The germline CDR1 and CDR2 sequences are SEHNR and FQNEAQ (reference sequence). CDR3 bases: TGTGCCAGCAGCTTTGACTGCGAGCAGTACTTC. Amino acid sequence: CASSFDCEQYF. The full variable domain, completed using reference TRBV7-9 and TRBJ2-7, is DTGVSQNPRHKITKRGQNVTFRCDPISEHNRLYWYRQTLGQGPEFLTYFQNEAQLEKSRLLSDRFSAERPKGSFSTLEIQRTEQGDSAMYLCASSFDCEQYFGPGTRLTVT.

The sample holds many counts of this clonotype. The rearrangement joins TRBV18 to TRBJ2-5; the match to TRBD1 covers 12 bases. The ends lost 0 bases at V and 6 bases at J; junction bases unmatched: 5. This CDR3 is 16 amino acids long. The V gene's germline CDR1 is KGHSH and CDR2 LQKENI. The CDR3 coding sequence is TGTGCCAGCTCACCACCGGGACAGGGGGCTATAAAGACCCAGTACTTC. Its protein is CASSPPGQGAIKTQYF.

This clonotype has a count of ten or more. V is TRBV2 and J is TRBJ2-5; 7 positions match TRBD1. The CDR3 is 16 residues long. Germline V gene sequence: CDR1 SNHLY, CDR2 FYNNEI. The V segment lost 6 bases and the J segment 7 bases; nucleotides outside the gene matches: 17. The DNA for the CDR3 is TGTGCCAGCAGCAGCCGGTGGGGGACAGAACATCGGACCCAGTACTTC. This codes for CASSSRWGTEHRTQYF.

As to this clonotype: A junction boundary mismatches the germline segment, possibly from a read error. CDR3 sequence: CSVRKGGTEAFF. In nucleotides, the CDR3 is TGCAGTGTTAGAAAGGGAGGTACTGAAGCTTTCTTT. The chain is built from TRBV20-1 and TRBJ1-1; D is ambiguous. This CDR3 contains 12 residues. CDR1 is DFQATT, CDR2 SNEGSKA, per germline (reference sequence).

This clonotype has ten or more counts. An end of the junction differs from the germline gene, which may be a read error. The rearrangement joins TRBV2 to TRBJ2-7, with D unresolved. Germline V gene sequence: CDR1 SNHLY, CDR2 FYNNEI. The CDR3 length is 16 residues. In DNA form, the CDR3 reads TGTGCCAGCAGGGAAGGCCTCGCCTTCACGGCCTACGAGCAGTACTTC. This gives the protein CASREGLAFTAYEQYF.

This clonotype was counted many times. This chain joins TRBV6-2 or TRBV6-3 and TRBJ2-2; tentatively, D is TRBD1 (5 bases). This CDR3 region has 14 residues. Germline-derived CDR1 and CDR2 are MNHEY and SVGEGT. Trimming stripped 4 bases from V and 2 bases from J, with 8 bases between. The CDR3 coding sequence is TGTGCCAGCAGTTTACAGGCTAACACCGGGGAGCTGTTTTTT. Translated: CASSLQANTGELFF.

This clonotype was seen repeatedly, ten times or more. One end of the junction does not line up with germline, which may come from a read error. The chain employs TRBV28 and TRBJ2-5, with 7 nucleotides matching TRBD2. CDR1 and CDR2 (germline): MDHEN, SYDVKM. The CDR3 consists of 14 residues. The CDR3 nucleotides are TGTGCCAGCAGCCAGGTCTTTGCGGGAGTGACCCAGTGCTTC. Translation: CASSQVFAGVTQCF.

The sample holds many counts of this clonotype. The chain recombines TRBV19 with TRBJ2-2; D remains ambiguous. V was pared by 6 bases and J by 0 bases, with 8 bases between. Looked up from germline, CDR1 is LNHDA and CDR2 is SQIVND (reference sequence). The CDR3 runs 14 residues. CDR3 DNA: TGTGCCAGTAGGTTCACAGCGAACACCGGGGAGCTGTTTTTT. Protein product: CASRFTANTGELFF.

This clonotype has a count of ten or more. V and J are TRBV12-3 or TRBV12-4 and TRBJ2-5, with TRBD1 as a possible D gene (6 bases). Trimming pared 9 bases from V and 3 bases from J, leaving 23 bases between. This CDR3 is built from 16 residues. In DNA, the CDR3 is TGTGCCAGTTCTACTACGGGAAGTACAGGGAAAGAGACCCAGTACTTC. As protein: CASSTTGSTGKETQYF.

This clonotype was detected only a few times. V is TRBV2 and J is TRBJ2-2, with D unresolved. Germline lookup yields CDR1 SNHLY and CDR2 FYNNEI. The CDR3 has 17 amino acids. The V and J ends lost 2 bases and 0 bases respectively, with 13 bases between them. The CDR3 sequence: CASSEFRVPANTGELFF. As DNA, the CDR3 is TGTGCCAGCAGTGAATTTAGGGTGCCGGCGAACACCGGGGAGCTGTTTTTT.

This clonotype occurred many times. J is TRBJ2-7 and V is TRBV12-5, with TRBD2 matching 14 bases. V gave up 3 bases and J gave up 4 bases; unmatched junction bases: 2. CDR3 length: 15 residues. Germline assignment: CDR1 LGHNT and CDR2 FRNRAP. As DNA, the CDR3 is TGTGCTAGTGGTTTTTGGACTAGCGGGAGGTACGAGCAGTACTTC. Translation: CASGFWTSGRYEQYF.

The table lists this clonotype with many counts. CDR3 sequence (DNA): TGCAGTGCTAGGACTAGCGGGAGGGCTATGCGGGAGACCCAGTACTTC. Translating gives CSARTSGRAMRETQYF. The chain is built from TRBV20-1 and TRBJ2-5, with TRBD2 matching 14 bases. J lost 5 bases, V lost 3 bases, and 8 bases had no gene match. CDR1 DFQATT and CDR2 SNEGSKA come from the germline V gene (reference sequence). CDR3 size: 16 residues.

There are many counts of this clonotype. The rearrangement uses TRBV2 and TRBJ1-1; possibly TRBD1 for D (6 bases). Germline V gene lookup returns CDR1 SNHLY and CDR2 FYNNEI. This CDR3 comprises 13 residues. The germline V and J ends were trimmed by 3 bases and 4 bases, with 9 bases remaining between them. The CDR3 DNA sequence: TGTGCCAGCAGTGATTACAGGGCCACTGAAGCTTTCTTT. Protein sequence: CASSDYRATEAFF.

In this sample, this clonotype turned up many times. J is TRBJ2-7 and V is TRBV6-5; TRBD1 aligns across 11 bases. This CDR3 comprises 13 residues. Germline lookup yields CDR1 MNHEY and CDR2 SVGAGI. V lost 10 bases, J lost 3 bases, and 5 bases stayed unmatched. The CDR3 DNA follows: TGTGCCAACCCCGGGACAGGGGGCTACGAGCAGTACTTC. It codes for CANPGTGGYEQYF.

The chain is built from TRBV12-3 or TRBV12-4 and TRBJ2-5; D might be TRBD1 (5 bases). The V and J ends lost 5 bases and 0 bases respectively, with 13 bases between them. The CDR3 runs to 15 residues. The CDR3 DNA reads as TGTGCCAGCAGTGAATGGGGCGGCAACCAAGAGACCCAGTACTTC. Translation gives CASSEWGGNQETQYF.

The rearrangement joins TRBV2 to TRBJ2-2, with 10 bases aligning to TRBD2. J lost 4 bases, V lost 6 bases, and 2 bases had no gene match. Germline V CDR1 and CDR2: SNHLY, FYNNEI. CDR3 length equals 14 residues. CDR3 protein: CASRVAGGTGELFF. CDR3 nucleotide sequence: TGTGCCAGCAGAGTAGCGGGAGGCACCGGGGAGCTGTTTTTT.

The table lists this clonotype with a few counts. The rearrangement links TRBV7-8 to TRBJ2-5, with D tentatively TRBD1 (6 bases). The CDR3 extends over 14 amino acids. Germline assignment: CDR1 SGHVS and CDR2 FQNEAQ. V was pared by 3 bases and J by 5 bases, with 13 bases between. CDR3: CASSFHREWETQYF. The CDR3 DNA reads as TGTGCCAGCAGCTTTCACAGGGAGTGGGAGACCCAGTACTTC. The whole variable domain, filled in from reference TRBV7-8 and TRBJ2-5, reads GAGVSQSPRYKVAKRGQDVALRCDPISGHVSLFWYQQALGQGPEFLTYFQNEAQLDKSGLPSDRFFAERPEGSVSTLKIQRTQQEDSAVYLCASSFHREWETQYFGPGTRLLVL.

In its sample, this clonotype was seen a few times. The V gene is TRBV4-1, the J gene TRBJ1-2; TRBD1 matches at 9 bases. CDR3 size: 17 residues. J gave up 2 bases and V 2 bases, and 9 bases lay outside the gene matches. Germline loops: CDR1 MGHRA, CDR2 YSYEKL. CDR3 DNA: TGCGCCAGCAGCCAACGGACAGGGGACCAATACAACTATGGCTACACCTTC. Its translation: CASSQRTGDQYNYGYTF.